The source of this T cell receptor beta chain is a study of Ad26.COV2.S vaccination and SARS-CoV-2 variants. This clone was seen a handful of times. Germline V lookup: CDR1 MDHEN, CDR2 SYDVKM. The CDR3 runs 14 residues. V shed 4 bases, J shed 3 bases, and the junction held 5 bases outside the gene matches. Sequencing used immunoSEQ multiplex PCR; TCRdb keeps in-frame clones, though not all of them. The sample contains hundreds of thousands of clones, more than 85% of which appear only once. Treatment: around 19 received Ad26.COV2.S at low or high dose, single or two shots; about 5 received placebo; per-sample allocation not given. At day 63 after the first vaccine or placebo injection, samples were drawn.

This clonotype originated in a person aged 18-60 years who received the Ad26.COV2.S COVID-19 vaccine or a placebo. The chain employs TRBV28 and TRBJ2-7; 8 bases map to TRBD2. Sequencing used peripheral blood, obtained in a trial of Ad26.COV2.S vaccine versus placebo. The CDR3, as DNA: TGTGCCAGCAGTTACTCCGGGACTAGCTACGAGCAGTACTTC. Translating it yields CASSYSGTSYEQYF. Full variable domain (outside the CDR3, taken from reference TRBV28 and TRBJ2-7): DVKVTQSSRYLVKRTGEKVFLECVQDMDHENMFWYRQDPGLGLRLIYFSYDVKMKEKGDIPEGYSVSREKKERFSLILESASTNQTSMYLCASSYSGTSYEQYFGPGTRLTVT.